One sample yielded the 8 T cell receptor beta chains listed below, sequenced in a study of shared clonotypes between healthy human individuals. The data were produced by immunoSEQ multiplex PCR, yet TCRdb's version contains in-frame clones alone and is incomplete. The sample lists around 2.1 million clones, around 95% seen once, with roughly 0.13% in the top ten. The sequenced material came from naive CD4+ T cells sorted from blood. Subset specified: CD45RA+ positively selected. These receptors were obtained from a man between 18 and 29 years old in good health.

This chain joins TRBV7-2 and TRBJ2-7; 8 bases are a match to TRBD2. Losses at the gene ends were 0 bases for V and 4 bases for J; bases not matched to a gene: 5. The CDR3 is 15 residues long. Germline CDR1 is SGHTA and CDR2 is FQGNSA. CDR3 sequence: CASSLAVGGGYEQYF. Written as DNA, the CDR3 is TGTGCCAGCAGCTTAGCTGTCGGGGGGGGTTACGAGCAGTACTTC.

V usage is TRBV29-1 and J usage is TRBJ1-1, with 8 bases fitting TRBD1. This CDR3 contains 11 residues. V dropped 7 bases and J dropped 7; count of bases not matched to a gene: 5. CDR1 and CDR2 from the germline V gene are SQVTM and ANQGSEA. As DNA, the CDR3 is TGCAGCGCCCGGACAGGGATTGAAGCTTTCTTT. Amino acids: CSARTGIEAFF.

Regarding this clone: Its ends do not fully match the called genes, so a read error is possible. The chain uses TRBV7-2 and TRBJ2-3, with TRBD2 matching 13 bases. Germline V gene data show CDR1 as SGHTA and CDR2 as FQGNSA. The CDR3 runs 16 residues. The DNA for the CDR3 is TGTGCTAGCAGCCCAAGGACTAGCGGGAGAACAGATACGCAGTATTTT. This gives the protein CASSPRTSGRTDTQYF. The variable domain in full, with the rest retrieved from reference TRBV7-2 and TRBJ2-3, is GAGVSQSPSNKVTEKGKDVELRCDPISGHTALYWYRQSLGQGLEFLIYFQGNSAPDKSGLPSDRFSAERTGGSVSTLTIQRTQQEDSAVYLCASSPRTSGRTDTQYFGPGTRLTVL.

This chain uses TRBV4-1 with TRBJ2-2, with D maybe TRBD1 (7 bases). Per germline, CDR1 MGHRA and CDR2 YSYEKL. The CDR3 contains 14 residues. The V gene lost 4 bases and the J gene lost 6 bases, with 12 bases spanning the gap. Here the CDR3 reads CASSPRGVPGELFF. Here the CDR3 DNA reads TGCGCCAGCAGCCCCAGGGGGGTCCCCGGGGAGCTGTTTTTT.

The CDR3 protein is CASSPRTGILYGYTF. CDR3 coding DNA: TGTGCCAGCAGCCCGAGGACAGGGATCCTCTATGGCTACACCTTC. The chain has TRBV9 and TRBJ1-2, with 8 bases that match TRBD1. This CDR3 spans 15 amino acids. Germline-derived CDR1 and CDR2 are SGDLS and YYNGEE. Trimming at V came to 4 bases and at J to 4 bases, leaving 9 bases not matched to a gene.

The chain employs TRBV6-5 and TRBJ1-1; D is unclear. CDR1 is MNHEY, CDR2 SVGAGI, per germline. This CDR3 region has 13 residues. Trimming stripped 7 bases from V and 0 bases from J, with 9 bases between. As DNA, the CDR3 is TGTGCCAGCAACAGTCTCATGAACACTGAAGCTTTCTTT. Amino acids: CASNSLMNTEAFF.

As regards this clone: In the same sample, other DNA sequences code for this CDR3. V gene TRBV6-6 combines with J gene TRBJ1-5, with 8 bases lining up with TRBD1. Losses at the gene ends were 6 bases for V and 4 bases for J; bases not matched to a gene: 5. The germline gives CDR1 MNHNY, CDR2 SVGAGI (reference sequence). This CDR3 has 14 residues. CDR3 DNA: TGTGCCAGCAGCGGACAGGGAAGGAATCAGCCCCAGCATTTT. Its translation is CASSGQGRNQPQHF.

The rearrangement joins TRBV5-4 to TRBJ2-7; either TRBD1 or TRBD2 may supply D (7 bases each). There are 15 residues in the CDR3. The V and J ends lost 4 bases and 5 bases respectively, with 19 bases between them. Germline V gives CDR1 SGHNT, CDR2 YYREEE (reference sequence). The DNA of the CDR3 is TGTGCCAGCAGCGCTGCAGGGGGAGGGGTAGACGAGCAGTACTTC. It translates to CASSAAGGGVDEQYF.